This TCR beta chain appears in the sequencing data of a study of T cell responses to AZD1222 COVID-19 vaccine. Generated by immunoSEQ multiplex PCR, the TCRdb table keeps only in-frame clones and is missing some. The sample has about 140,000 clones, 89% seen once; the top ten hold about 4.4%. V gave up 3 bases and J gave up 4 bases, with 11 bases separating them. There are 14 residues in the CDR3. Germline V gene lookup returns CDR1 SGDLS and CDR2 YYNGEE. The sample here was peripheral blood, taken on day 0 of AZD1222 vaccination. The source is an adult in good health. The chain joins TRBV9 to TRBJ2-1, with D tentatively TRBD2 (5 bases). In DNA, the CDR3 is TGTGCCAGCAGCGACCGGACTGGGTACAATGAGCAGTTCTTC. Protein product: CASSDRTGYNEQFF.